These 11 T cell receptor beta chains share one sample of origin, sequenced in a study of blood T cell repertoires in COVID-19. Data came from immunoSEQ multiplex PCR; TCRdb stores just in-frame clones and leaves some out. The sample includes roughly 200,000 clones, about 83% of them seen just once. The specimen was PBMCs or T cells enriched from blood (not recorded which). The origin of the receptors is a man aged 35 to 55 with acute COVID-19.

The rearrangement joins TRBV5-1 to TRBJ2-2, with 10 bases matching TRBD1. There are 15 residues in the CDR3. Germline V gene data show CDR1 as SGHRS and CDR2 as YFSETQ. With V trimmed by 6 bases and J by 6 bases, 8 bases remained unmatched. In nucleotides, the CDR3 is TGCGCCAGCACCCAAGGGGACAGGGGTGCCGGGGAGCTGTTTTTT. This translates into CASTQGDRGAGELFF.

J is TRBJ2-1 and V is TRBV7-9; 7 positions agree with TRBD2. The germline CDR1 and CDR2 sequences are SEHNR and FQNEAQ (reference sequence). CDR3 length: 16 residues. V gave up 4 bases and J gave up 8 bases; unmatched junction bases: 14. This chain's CDR3 is CASSSPPGLVLHEQFF. CDR3 DNA: TGTGCCAGCAGCTCTCCACCTGGACTAGTCCTCCATGAGCAGTTCTTC.

The CDR3 nucleotides read TGTGCCAGCAGCTTAGGAAGCGGTTCTTACAATGAGCAGTTCTTC. This gives the protein CASSLGSGSYNEQFF. The V call is TRBV11-3, the J call TRBJ2-1, with a possible D match to TRBD2 (5 bases). Looked up from germline, CDR1 is SGHNT and CDR2 is YENEEA. V lost 1 base, J lost 4 bases, and 11 bases lay in between. This CDR3 is 15 amino acids long.

This chain uses TRBV28 with TRBJ2-3, with TRBD2 identical over 8 bases. The V and J ends lost 2 bases and 0 bases, in that order; junction bases with no gene match: 7. The CDR3 runs 17 residues. In germline, CDR1 is MDHEN, CDR2 SYDVKM. CDR3 sequence reads: CASSLAAGGESTDTQYF. In nucleotides, the CDR3 is TGTGCCAGCAGTTTAGCTGCGGGAGGCGAAAGCACAGATACGCAGTATTTT.

The chain combines TRBV18 with TRBJ1-1, with TRBD1 matching 9 bases. J lost 3 bases, V lost 6 bases, and 2 bases had no gene match. Germline CDR1 is KGHSH and CDR2 is LQKENI. The CDR3 consists of 13 residues. The CDR3 DNA is TGTGCCAGCTCGACAGGGGGGGACACTGAAGCTTTCTTT. This translates into CASSTGGDTEAFF.

V and J are TRBV28 and TRBJ2-1; the D is unclear. Trimming removed 3 bases from V and 8 bases from J, with 11 bases in between. The CDR3 loop spans 13 amino acids. Per germline, CDR1 MDHEN and CDR2 SYDVKM. CDR3 protein: CASSLPSRDEQFF. DNA of the CDR3: TGTGCCAGCAGTTTGCCAAGCCGGGATGAGCAGTTCTTC.

V and J are TRBV29-1 and TRBJ2-1; the match to TRBD2 covers 13 bases. CDR3 length: 16 amino acids. Losses at the gene ends were 5 bases for V and 0 bases for J; bases not matched to a gene: 4. CDR1 SQVTM and CDR2 ANQGSEA come from the germline V gene. The CDR3 coding sequence is TGCAGCGTTCCGGGACTAGCGGGAAGCTCCTACAATGAGCAGTTCTTC. This codes for CSVPGLAGSSYNEQFF.

The chain combines TRBV7-2 with TRBJ2-7; TRBD2 is a possible D gene (6 bases). Trimming took off 3 bases at V and 4 bases at J, with 19 bases between the two ends. The length of the CDR3 is 16 residues. Germline V lookup: CDR1 SGHTA, CDR2 FQGNSA. The CDR3 sequence: CASSLQAGRTWYEQYF. CDR3 sequence (DNA): TGTGCCAGCAGCTTGCAGGCGGGAAGAACGTGGTACGAGCAGTACTTC.

This rearrangement joins TRBV9 to TRBJ2-7; 13 nucleotides line up with TRBD2. The germline V gene has CDR1 SGDLS and CDR2 YYNGEE. This CDR3 comprises 16 residues. V dropped 4 bases and J dropped 8; count of bases not matched to a gene: 12. The CDR3 DNA reads TGTGCCAGCAGCCTTGACCCTACTAGCGGGAGGGTCCAGCAGTACTTC. It yields the protein CASSLDPTSGRVQQYF. The whole variable domain, filled in from reference TRBV9 and TRBJ2-7, reads DSGVTQTPKHLITATGQRVTLRCSPRSGDLSVYWYQQSLDQGLQFLIQYYNGEERAKGNILERFSAQQFPDLHSELNLSSLELGDSALYFCASSLDPTSGRVQQYFGPGTRLTVT.

The rearrangement links TRBV6-2 or TRBV6-3 to TRBJ2-1, with TRBD2 matching over 9 bases. With V trimmed by 2 bases and J by 5 bases, 10 bases remained unmatched. Germline assignment: CDR1 MNHEY and CDR2 SVGEGT. This CDR3 is built from 17 residues. The CDR3 nucleotides read TGTGCCAGCAGTTACCCCGCAATGCTAGCGGGAAACAATGAGCAGTTCTTC. This gives the protein CASSYPAMLAGNNEQFF.

Here the CDR3 reads CSVVVASGRLNADTQYF. The CDR3 DNA is TGCAGCGTTGTTGTGGCTAGCGGGAGACTCAACGCAGATACGCAGTATTTT. J is TRBJ2-3 and V is TRBV29-1; 10 bases agree with TRBD2. Germline V CDR1 and CDR2: SQVTM, ANQGSEA. V trimming: 4 bases; J trimming: 4 bases; junction bases outside the gene matches: 14. The CDR3 length is 17 residues.